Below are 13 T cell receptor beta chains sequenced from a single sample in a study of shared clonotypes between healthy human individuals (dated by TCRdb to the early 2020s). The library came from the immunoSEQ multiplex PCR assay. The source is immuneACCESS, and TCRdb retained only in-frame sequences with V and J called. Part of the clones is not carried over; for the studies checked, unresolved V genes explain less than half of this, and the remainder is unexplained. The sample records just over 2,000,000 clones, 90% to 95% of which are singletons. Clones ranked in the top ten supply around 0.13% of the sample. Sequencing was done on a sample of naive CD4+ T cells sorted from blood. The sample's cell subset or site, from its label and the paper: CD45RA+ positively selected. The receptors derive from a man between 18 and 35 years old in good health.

CDR3 nucleotides: TGTGCCAGCAAAAGGGGCCTGGATGAGCAGTACTTC. This translates into CASKRGLDEQYF. The chain combines TRBV6-6 with TRBJ2-7, with D perhaps matching TRBD1 (5 bases). CDR3 size: 12 residues. Per the germline V gene, CDR1 is MNHNY and CDR2 is SVGAGI (reference sequence). V was trimmed by 7 bases and J by 7 bases, leaving 14 bases between them.

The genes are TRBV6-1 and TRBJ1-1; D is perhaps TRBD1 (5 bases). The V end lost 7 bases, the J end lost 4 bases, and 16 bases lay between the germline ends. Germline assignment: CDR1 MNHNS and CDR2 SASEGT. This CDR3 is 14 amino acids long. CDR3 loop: CASTKTVGTTEAFF. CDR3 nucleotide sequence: TGTGCCAGCACCAAAACAGTGGGGACCACTGAAGCTTTCTTT.

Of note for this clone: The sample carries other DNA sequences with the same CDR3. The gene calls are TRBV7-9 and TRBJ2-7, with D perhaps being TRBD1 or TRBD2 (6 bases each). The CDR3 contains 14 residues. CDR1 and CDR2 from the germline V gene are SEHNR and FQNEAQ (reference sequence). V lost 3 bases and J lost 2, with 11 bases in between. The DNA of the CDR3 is TGTGCCAGCAGCTTGGAGGGGGGTCCCTACGAGCAGTACTTC. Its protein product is CASSLEGGPYEQYF.

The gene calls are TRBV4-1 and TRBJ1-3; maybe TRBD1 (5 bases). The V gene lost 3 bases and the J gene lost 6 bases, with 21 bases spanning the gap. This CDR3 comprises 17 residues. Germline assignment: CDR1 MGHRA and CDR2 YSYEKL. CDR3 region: CASSQGGVGGMENTIYF. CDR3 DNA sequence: TGCGCCAGCAGCCAGGGGGGAGTCGGGGGTATGGAAAACACCATATATTTT.

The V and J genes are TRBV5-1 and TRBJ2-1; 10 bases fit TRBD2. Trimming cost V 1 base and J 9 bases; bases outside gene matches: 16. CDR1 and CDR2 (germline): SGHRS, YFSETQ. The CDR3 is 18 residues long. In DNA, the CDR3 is TGCGCCAGCAGCTTGAACCCCAGCGGGGGGGCCAAAGTAGGTGAGCAGTTCTTC. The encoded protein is CASSLNPSGGAKVGEQFF.

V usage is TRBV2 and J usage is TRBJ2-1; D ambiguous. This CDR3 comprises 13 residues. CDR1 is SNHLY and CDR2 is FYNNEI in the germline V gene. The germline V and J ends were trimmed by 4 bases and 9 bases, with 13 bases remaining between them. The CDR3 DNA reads TGTGCCAGCAGTGTCAACAGAGATATTGAGCAGTTCTTC. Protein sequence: CASSVNRDIEQFF.

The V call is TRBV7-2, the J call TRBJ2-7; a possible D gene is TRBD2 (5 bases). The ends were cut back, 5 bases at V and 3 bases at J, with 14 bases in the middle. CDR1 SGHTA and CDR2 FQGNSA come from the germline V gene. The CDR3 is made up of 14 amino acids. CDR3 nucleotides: TGTGCCAGCAGCGATATATACCGGGACTACGAGCAGTACTTC. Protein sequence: CASSDIYRDYEQYF. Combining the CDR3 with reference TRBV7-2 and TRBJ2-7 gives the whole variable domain GAGVSQSPSNKVTEKGKDVELRCDPISGHTALYWYRQSLGQGLEFLIYFQGNSAPDKSGLPSDRFSAERTGGSVSTLTIQRTQQEDSAVYLCASSDIYRDYEQYFGPGTRLTVT.

This chain's CDR3 is CASSLQGEGYTF. The CDR3 nucleotides are TGTGCCAGCAGTTTACAGGGGGAGGGCTACACCTTC. V gene TRBV28 combines with J gene TRBJ1-2; 7 nucleotides line up with TRBD1. The CDR3 consists of 12 residues. Losses at the gene ends were 2 bases for V and 8 bases for J; bases not matched to a gene: 2. Germline lookup yields CDR1 MDHEN and CDR2 SYDVKM.

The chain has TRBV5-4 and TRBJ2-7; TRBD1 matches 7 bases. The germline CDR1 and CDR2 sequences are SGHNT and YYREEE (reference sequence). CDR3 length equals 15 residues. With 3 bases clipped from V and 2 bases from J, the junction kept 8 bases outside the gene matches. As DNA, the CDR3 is TGTGCCAGCAGCTCCACGACAGGGTTCACCTACGAGCAGTACTTC. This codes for CASSSTTGFTYEQYF.

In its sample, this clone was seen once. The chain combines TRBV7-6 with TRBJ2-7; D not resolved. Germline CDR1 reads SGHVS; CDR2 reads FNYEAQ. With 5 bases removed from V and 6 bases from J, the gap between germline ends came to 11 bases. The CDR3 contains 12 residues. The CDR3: CASSHPGLEQYF. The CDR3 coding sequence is TGTGCCAGCAGCCACCCCGGGCTCGAGCAGTACTTC.

The CDR3 sequence is CASSYREFGYEQYF. CDR3 in DNA: TGTGCCAGCAGTTACAGGGAGTTCGGTTACGAGCAGTACTTC. This chain joins TRBV6-5 and TRBJ2-7; possibly TRBD2 for D (5 bases). V was shortened by 2 bases and J by 4 bases, with 12 bases between the two germline ends. CDR1 is MNHEY, CDR2 SVGAGI, per germline. The length of the CDR3 is 14 residues.

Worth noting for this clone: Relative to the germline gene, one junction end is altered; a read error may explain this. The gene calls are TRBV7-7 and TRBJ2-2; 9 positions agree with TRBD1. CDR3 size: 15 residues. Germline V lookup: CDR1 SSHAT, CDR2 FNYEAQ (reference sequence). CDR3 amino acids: CASSHGQGYTGELFF. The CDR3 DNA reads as TGTGCTAGCAGCCACGGACAGGGGTACACCGGGGAGCTGTTTTTT.

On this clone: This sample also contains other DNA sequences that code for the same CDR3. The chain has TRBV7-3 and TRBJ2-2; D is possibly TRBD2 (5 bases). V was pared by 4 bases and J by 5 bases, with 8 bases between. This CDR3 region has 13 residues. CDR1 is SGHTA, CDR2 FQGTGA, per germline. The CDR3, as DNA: TGTGCCAGCAGCTCTGAGGGAACCGGGGAGCTGTTTTTT. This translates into CASSSEGTGELFF.